What follows are 2 T cell receptor beta chains derived from one specimen sequenced in a study of blood T cells in healthy people across ages. A second roughly 7 to 12 cycle PCR used barcoded and J-beta primers. TCRdb independently ran MiXCR on the 5' RACE reads; one entry per CDR3 protein. This sample carries around 1,500,000 distinct CDR3 sequences, approximately 30% of them seen once, and the ten largest clones take about 7.7%. The sample taken for sequencing was blood. Receptors were obtained from a woman between 25 and 40 years old in good health.

The table lists this clonotype with a few counts. The genes are TRBV7-2 and TRBJ2-5, with a weak D call TRBD2 (5 bases). The CDR3 totals 15 residues. Looked up from germline, CDR1 is SGHTA and CDR2 is FQGNSA. Trimming left V 1 base short and J 2 bases short, with 11 bases between. Here the CDR3 DNA reads TGTGCCAGCAGCTTAGGGTTCGGCGGGCAAGAGACCCAGTACTTC. Translation: CASSLGFGGQETQYF. The whole variable domain, remainder taken from reference TRBV7-2 and TRBJ2-5, is GAGVSQSPSNKVTEKGKDVELRCDPISGHTALYWYRQSLGQGLEFLIYFQGNSAPDKSGLPSDRFSAERTGGSVSTLTIQRTQQEDSAVYLCASSLGFGGQETQYFGPGTRLLVL.

This clonotype showed up just once. This chain connects TRBV3-1 to TRBJ2-2; D is unclear. Germline CDR1 is LGHDT and CDR2 is YNNKEL (reference sequence). Deletions cut 1 base from V and 1 base from J, with 13 bases between. This CDR3 is 17 amino acids long. The CDR3 reads CASSQVFNIENTGELFF. The CDR3 bases are TGTGCCAGCAGCCAAGTGTTCAACATAGAGAACACCGGGGAGCTGTTTTTT.